These 23 T cell receptor beta chains were all obtained from the same sample, sequenced in a study of blood T cell repertoires in COVID-19. Using immunoSEQ multiplex PCR, the repertoire was profiled, and TCRdb retains in-frame clones only, with some absent. The sample records roughly 49,000 clones, over 80% being singletons. The sequenced sample was peripheral blood. All receptors derive from a man in his forties or fifties with acute or convalescent COVID-19.

The V call is TRBV28, the J call TRBJ1-3, with 11 bases aligning to TRBD1. J gave up 2 bases and V 6 bases, and 12 bases lay outside the gene matches. This CDR3 comprises 18 residues. Looked up from germline, CDR1 is MDHEN and CDR2 is SYDVKM. CDR3 in DNA: TGTGCCAGCAGCCCCTGGACAGGGGGCGTAGAACCTGGAAACACCATATATTTT. Amino acids: CASSPWTGGVEPGNTIYF.

V is TRBV18 and J is TRBJ2-5, with D possibly matching TRBD2 (5 bases). The germline gives CDR1 KGHSH, CDR2 LQKENI. V lost 1 base and J 2 bases, leaving 14 bases between the germline ends. The CDR3 is 16 residues long. The CDR3: CASSPLSRGKQETQYF. In DNA form, the CDR3 reads TGTGCCAGCTCACCACTATCTCGGGGAAAGCAAGAGACCCAGTACTTC.

The rearrangement joins TRBV28 to TRBJ2-5; 11 bases match TRBD2. Germline V gene lookup returns CDR1 MDHEN and CDR2 SYDVKM. Trimming at V came to 9 bases and at J to 3 bases, leaving 9 bases not matched to a gene. This CDR3 comprises 15 residues. CDR3 sequence reads: CASSEGLAEKETQYF. CDR3 DNA sequence: TGTGCCAGTAGCGAGGGACTAGCGGAGAAAGAGACCCAGTACTTC. The variable domain in full, completed from reference TRBV28 and TRBJ2-5, reads DVKVTQSSRYLVKRTGEKVFLECVQDMDHENMFWYRQDPGLGLRLIYFSYDVKMKEKGDIPEGYSVSREKKERFSLILESASTNQTSMYLCASSEGLAEKETQYFGPGTRLLVL.

A single count supports this clone. This sample also contains other DNA sequences that code for the same CDR3. The V and J genes are TRBV15 and TRBJ2-1; TRBD1 matches 7 bases. CDR3 length: 16 residues. The junction had 7 bases not matched to a gene; V was cut back by 5 bases and J by 0 bases. Per germline, CDR1 LNHNV and CDR2 YYDKDF (reference sequence). The CDR3 spells CATSRVAGGSYNEQFF. The CDR3 nucleotides are TGTGCCACCAGCCGCGTGGCAGGGGGCTCCTACAATGAGCAGTTCTTC.

V gene TRBV4-3 combines with J gene TRBJ1-2, with 7 bases matching TRBD1. The CDR3 loop spans 13 amino acids. V lost 4 bases and J lost 8; bases outside the gene matches: 7. The germline V gene encodes CDR1 LGHNA and CDR2 YSLEER. The CDR3 here is CASSRDRAGGYTF. The CDR3 DNA sequence: TGCGCCAGCAGCCGAGACAGGGCTGGAGGCTACACCTTC.

This chain connects TRBV30 to TRBJ1-4; D ambiguous. Germline V lookup: CDR1 GTSNPN, CDR2 SVGIG (reference sequence). This CDR3 is 14 amino acids long. V was cut by 2 bases and J by 1 base, with 8 bases left in between. CDR3 residues: CAWSKQITNEKLFF. The CDR3 DNA reads as TGTGCCTGGAGTAAACAGATAACTAATGAAAAACTGTTTTTT.

This clone turned up a few times. The J gene is TRBJ1-4, the V gene TRBV3-1 (or the pseudogene TRBV3-2); TRBD1 is a possible D gene (5 bases). The CDR3 has 15 residues. Trimming pared 0 bases from V and 11 bases from J, leaving 16 bases between. CDR1 is LGHDT, CDR2 YNNKEL, per germline (reference sequence). CDR3 sequence: CASSQDSAGRGKLFF. The CDR3 DNA reads as TGTGCCAGCAGCCAAGATTCGGCAGGGCGGGGGAAACTGTTTTTT.

V and J are TRBV16 and TRBJ1-3; D ambiguous. The V gene's germline CDR1 is KGHSY and CDR2 FQNENV. CDR3 length: 16 residues. Trimming took 0 bases from V and 5 from J, leaving 14 bases between them. For the CDR3, the DNA is TGTGCCAGCAGCCAATCGGGCACATCTTCTAGAAACACCATATATTTT. This translates into CASSQSGTSSRNTIYF.

The chain links TRBV7-2 to TRBJ1-2, with no clear D. The germline CDR1 and CDR2 sequences are SGHTA and FQGNSA. The V gene lost 6 bases and the J gene lost 6 bases, with 17 bases spanning the gap. The CDR3 consists of 14 residues. CDR3 sequence (DNA): TGTGCCAGCAGTCCAGCGGCCTTACCCCATGGCTACACCTTC. This gives the protein CASSPAALPHGYTF.

The gene calls are TRBV4-2 and TRBJ2-3, with 14 bases that match TRBD2. Germline CDR1 and CDR2: LGHNA and YNFKEQ. This CDR3 spans 18 amino acids. Losses at the gene ends were 0 bases for V and 5 bases for J; bases not matched to a gene: 7. Here the CDR3 DNA reads TGTGCCAGCAGCCAAGATTGGGGACTAGCGGGAGTTGGAGATACGCAGTATTTT. Amino acids: CASSQDWGLAGVGDTQYF.

This sequence joins TRBV27 and TRBJ1-4; D is unresolved. Germline V gene lookup returns CDR1 MNHEY and CDR2 SMNVEV (reference sequence). Trimming stripped 4 bases from V and 2 bases from J, with 23 bases between. The CDR3 extends over 19 amino acids. CDR3 in amino acids: CASSSVTGLLVRTNEKLFF. CDR3 nucleotide sequence: TGTGCCAGCAGTTCCGTCACTGGACTTCTGGTGAGGACTAATGAAAAACTGTTTTTT. Filled out from reference TRBV27 and TRBJ1-4, the complete variable domain reads EAQVTQNPRYLITVTGKKLTVTCSQNMNHEYMSWYRQDPGLGLRQIYYSMNVEVTDKGDVPEGYKVSRKEKRNFPLILESPSPNQTSLYFCASSSVTGLLVRTNEKLFFGSGTQLSVL.

This sequence joins TRBV18 and TRBJ1-5; D possibly corresponds to TRBD1 (6 bases). This CDR3 has 17 amino acids. Germline V gene data show CDR1 as KGHSH and CDR2 as LQKENI. V shed 0 bases and J shed 5 bases, with 17 bases lying between them. The CDR3 coding sequence is TGTGCCAGCTCACCACCAGTTCCACAGGGTAAGCATCAGCCCCAGCATTTT. It encodes CASSPPVPQGKHQPQHF. Full variable domain (remainder filled in from reference TRBV18 and TRBJ1-5): NAGVMQNPRHLVRRRGQEARLRCSPMKGHSHVYWYRQLPEEGLKFMVYLQKENIIDESGMPKERFSAEFPKEGPSILRIQQVVRGDSAAYFCASSPPVPQGKHQPQHFGDGTRLSIL.

V is TRBV6-5 and J is TRBJ2-2; TRBD2 aligns across 7 bases. The CDR3 totals 12 residues. The germline CDR1 and CDR2 sequences are MNHEY and SVGAGI. With V trimmed by 6 bases and J by 5 bases, 0 bases remained unmatched. As DNA, the CDR3 is TGTGCCAGCAGGCGGGGGACCGGGGAGCTGTTTTTT. Protein: CASRRGTGELFF.

The chain employs TRBV6-6 and TRBJ2-1; D gene unclear. The CDR3 has 15 residues. Trimming stripped 6 bases from V and 0 bases from J, with 12 bases between. Germline loops: CDR1 MNHNY, CDR2 SVGAGI (reference sequence). CDR3 sequence: CASRPTSVSYNEQFF. The DNA for the CDR3 is TGTGCCAGCAGACCCACCAGCGTCTCCTACAATGAGCAGTTCTTC.

This clone was detected only once. The gene calls are TRBV27 and TRBJ1-4; no clear D. Germline CDR1 MNHEY, CDR2 SMNVEV (reference sequence). Trimming took off 2 bases at V and 7 bases at J, with 14 bases between the two ends. CDR3 length: 15 residues. The CDR3 nucleotides read TGTGCCAGCAGTTTAACCCGGACTTCGGGTGAAAAACTGTTTTTT. As protein: CASSLTRTSGEKLFF.

Comments on this clone: The sample carries other DNA sequences with the same CDR3. The chain carries TRBV11-3 and TRBJ2-3; maybe TRBD2 (5 bases). This CDR3 region has 14 residues. Germline assignment: CDR1 SGHNT and CDR2 YENEEA. Trimming removed 0 bases from V and 4 bases from J, with 8 bases in between. CDR3 DNA: TGTGCCAGCAGCTTAGACAGAGGGCCAGATACGCAGTATTTT. Its translation: CASSLDRGPDTQYF.

This clone was counted only a few times. The gene calls are TRBV20-1 and TRBJ2-5, with TRBD2 identical over 8 bases. The CDR3 has 16 amino acids. The ends lost 3 bases at V and 5 bases at J; junction bases unmatched: 14. Germline CDR1 is DFQATT and CDR2 is SNEGSKA (reference sequence). The CDR3 nucleotides are TGCAGTGCTAGTGATCTGACTAGCGCGTATCGTGAGACCCAGTACTTC. This gives the protein CSASDLTSAYRETQYF.

The V and J genes are TRBV6-5 and TRBJ1-1, with 9 bases fitting TRBD1. The CDR3 sequence is 13 residues long. Germline values: CDR1 MNHEY, CDR2 SVGAGI. The ends lost 6 bases at V and 7 bases at J; junction bases unmatched: 6. CDR3 nucleotides: TGTGCCAGCAGGGGACAGGGAGTCGGTGAAGCTTTCTTT. Its translation is CASRGQGVGEAFF.

This chain joins TRBV24-1 and TRBJ2-5; D unclear. This CDR3 comprises 13 residues. The germline gives CDR1 KGHDR, CDR2 SFDVKD. Deletions cut 7 bases from V and 0 bases from J, with 8 bases between. CDR3 protein: CATRARYQETQYF. Written as DNA, the CDR3 is TGTGCCACCAGAGCCCGGTACCAAGAGACCCAGTACTTC.

The chain joins TRBV21-1 to TRBJ2-6; TRBD1, the D gene given by the table, was not confirmed from the DNA. TRBV21-1 is listed as a pseudogene. The length of the CDR3 is 20 residues. The CDR3 reads CASTPTKIRTVSSGANVLTF. In DNA form, the CDR3 reads TGTGCCAGCACCCCGACTAAAATCAGGACAGTCAGCTCTGGGGCCAACGTCCTGACTTTC.

The chain employs TRBV4-3 and TRBJ2-7; D is possibly TRBD2 (5 bases). V lost 3 bases to trimming and J lost 2 bases, with 11 bases between them. The germline gives CDR1 LGHNA, CDR2 YSLEER. The CDR3 totals 14 residues. The CDR3 coding sequence is TGCGCCAGCAGCCATCTGGACTCCCCCTACGAGCAGTACTTC. This codes for CASSHLDSPYEQYF.

This chain links TRBV3-1 (or the pseudogene TRBV3-2) with TRBJ1-2, with a weak D call TRBD1 (6 bases). Germline V gene lookup returns CDR1 LGHDT and CDR2 YNNKEL (reference sequence). With 8 bases removed from V and 7 bases from J, the gap between germline ends came to 14 bases. This CDR3 has 12 residues. The CDR3 nucleotides read TGTGCCAGCGGGGACAATCGCGGTGGCTACACCTTC. Amino acid sequence: CASGDNRGGYTF.

The chain combines TRBV2 with TRBJ1-6, with a possible D match to TRBD1 (6 bases). Germline V gene sequence: CDR1 SNHLY, CDR2 FYNNEI. The CDR3 has 14 amino acids. V gave up 5 bases and J gave up 9 bases, with 14 bases separating them. CDR3 in amino acids: CASSREGGGSPLHF. For the CDR3, the DNA is TGTGCCAGCAGTCGGGAAGGGGGTGGTTCACCCCTCCACTTT.